This T cell receptor (beta chain) was sequenced during a study of blood T cell repertoires in COVID-19. Study overall: Samples of COVID-19 (acute and convalescent) were obtained from the United States, Italy and Spain. From T cells, B-cell-depleted T cells, or PBMCs came the material, which was cDNA or gDNA.

Germline V gene lookup returns CDR1 SNHLY and CDR2 FYNNEI. Trimming removed 6 bases from V and 3 bases from J; junction bases left unmatched: 4. This CDR3 comprises 14 residues. Only in-frame clones appear in the TCRdb table, and some are missing; sequencing was by immunoSEQ multiplex PCR. The sample includes hundreds of thousands of clones, nearly 90% of them seen just once. The sequenced sample consisted of peripheral blood. The sequence was obtained from a woman aged 40 to 55 who had recovered from COVID-19. The chain couples TRBV2 to TRBJ2-2, with 7 bases matching TRBD1. This CDR3 is CASRYRGDTGELFF. CDR3 in DNA: TGTGCCAGCAGGTACAGGGGAGACACCGGGGAGCTGTTTTTT.